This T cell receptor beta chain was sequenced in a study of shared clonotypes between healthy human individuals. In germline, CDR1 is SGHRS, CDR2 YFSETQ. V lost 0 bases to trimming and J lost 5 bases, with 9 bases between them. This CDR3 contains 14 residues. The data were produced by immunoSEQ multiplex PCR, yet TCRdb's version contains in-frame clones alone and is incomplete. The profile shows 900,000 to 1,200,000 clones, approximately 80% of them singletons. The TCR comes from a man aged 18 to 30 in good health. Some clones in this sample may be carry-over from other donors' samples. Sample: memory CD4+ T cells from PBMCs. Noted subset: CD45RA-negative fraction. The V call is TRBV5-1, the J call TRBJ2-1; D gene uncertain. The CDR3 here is CASSLDAANNEQFF. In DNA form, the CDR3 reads TGCGCCAGCAGCTTGGATGCAGCGAACAATGAGCAGTTCTTC.